The 6 T cell receptor beta chains presented below share a single source sample, sequenced in a study of T cells after yellow fever vaccination. A single record per CDR3 protein comes from TCRdb applying MiXCR to the 5' RACE reads. Of roughly 340,000 distinct CDR3 sequences detected, 3% to 4.5% appear once; the ten largest clones hold 24%. The sample consisted of PBMCs, taken 5 days after the yellow fever booster vaccination. The receptors shown here come from a man aged 18-30 years who received the YFV17D yellow fever vaccine.

CDR3 residues: CASSFVGADPGETQYF. As DNA, the CDR3 is TGTGCCAGCAGCTTTGTCGGCGCAGACCCCGGGGAGACCCAGTACTTC. V is TRBV11-2 and J is TRBJ2-5; no firm D call. Trimming left V 3 bases short and J 5 bases short, with 19 bases between. The germline V gene has CDR1 SGHAT and CDR2 FQNNGV. The CDR3 loop spans 16 amino acids.

This clonotype was counted a few times. The rearrangement joins TRBV6-2 or TRBV6-3 to TRBJ2-5; D remains ambiguous. V lost 4 bases, J lost 5 bases, and 17 bases lay in between. There are 15 residues in the CDR3. Germline lookup yields CDR1 MNHEY and CDR2 SVGEGT. Here the CDR3 DNA reads TGTGCCAGCAGTTCTCCTCCGCGCGGAGCCGAGACCCAGTACTTC. As protein: CASSSPPRGAETQYF.

This clonotype was observed a handful of times. This chain links TRBV7-8 with TRBJ2-5; 7 bases align to TRBD1. V gave up 5 bases and J gave up 0 bases; unmatched junction bases: 3. This CDR3 is 14 amino acids long. CDR1 is SGHVS, CDR2 FQNEAQ, per germline. The DNA for the CDR3 is TGTGCCAGCAGCCGGACAGGATACCAAGAGACCCAGTACTTC. Encoded protein: CASSRTGYQETQYF.

Only a few counts were recorded for this clonotype. This chain uses TRBV15 with TRBJ1-5; the D is unclear. The CDR3 spans 15 residues. Trimming took 0 bases from V and 6 from J, leaving 12 bases between them. Germline assignment: CDR1 LNHNV and CDR2 YYDKDF (reference sequence). The CDR3 loop reads CATSRERGGGQPQHF. In DNA, the CDR3 is TGTGCCACCAGCAGAGAACGGGGAGGCGGTCAGCCCCAGCATTTT.

This clonotype has only a few counts. CDR3 nucleotide sequence: TGCAGCGTGTCAGGGGGGAGCACAGATACGCAGTATTTT. Protein product: CSVSGGSTDTQYF. The J gene is TRBJ2-3, the V gene TRBV29-1, with D perhaps matching TRBD1 (7 bases). The CDR3 extends over 13 amino acids. The germline V gene encodes CDR1 SQVTM and CDR2 ANQGSEA. The V and J ends lost 6 bases and 0 bases respectively, with 10 bases between them.

At least ten counts were recorded for this clonotype. The V gene is TRBV6-2 or TRBV6-3, the J gene TRBJ2-1, with 12 bases matching TRBD1. After removal of 6 bases from V and 4 bases from J, the junction contained 13 bases not matched to a gene. The germline V gene encodes CDR1 MNHEY and CDR2 SVGEGT. The length of the CDR3 is 18 residues. CDR3 nucleotide sequence: TGTGCCAGCAGATTTCTTCCGGGACAGGGGGCTCATTACAATGAGCAGTTCTTC. Amino acids: CASRFLPGQGAHYNEQFF.